This T cell receptor beta chain originates from a study of T cells after yellow fever vaccination. TCRdb redid the calling of the 5' RACE reads with MiXCR, one entry per CDR3 protein. The top ten clones hold roughly 18% of a sample with approximately 340,000 distinct CDR3 sequences, 8.7% of them seen once. The sample holds a few counts of this clonotype. Its target is unknown. Regarding the study as a whole: Peaking on day 5 versus 15, the secondary response was faster but weaker. Contaminants from the bulk population, in the form of abundant clonotypes, could be found in FACS-sorted repertoires.

Trimming took 4 bases from V and 2 from J, leaving 8 bases between them. There are 13 residues in the CDR3. Germline V lookup: CDR1 SGHRS, CDR2 YFSETQ. The source material was PBMCs, sampled on the day of the first yellow fever vaccination. The chain is built from TRBV5-1 and TRBJ2-3, with D unclear. This TCR was sampled from a man aged 18 to 29 who received the YFV17D yellow fever vaccine. The CDR3 DNA is TGCGCCAGCAGCCCCCAAACCACAGATACGCAGTATTTT. It codes for CASSPQTTDTQYF.